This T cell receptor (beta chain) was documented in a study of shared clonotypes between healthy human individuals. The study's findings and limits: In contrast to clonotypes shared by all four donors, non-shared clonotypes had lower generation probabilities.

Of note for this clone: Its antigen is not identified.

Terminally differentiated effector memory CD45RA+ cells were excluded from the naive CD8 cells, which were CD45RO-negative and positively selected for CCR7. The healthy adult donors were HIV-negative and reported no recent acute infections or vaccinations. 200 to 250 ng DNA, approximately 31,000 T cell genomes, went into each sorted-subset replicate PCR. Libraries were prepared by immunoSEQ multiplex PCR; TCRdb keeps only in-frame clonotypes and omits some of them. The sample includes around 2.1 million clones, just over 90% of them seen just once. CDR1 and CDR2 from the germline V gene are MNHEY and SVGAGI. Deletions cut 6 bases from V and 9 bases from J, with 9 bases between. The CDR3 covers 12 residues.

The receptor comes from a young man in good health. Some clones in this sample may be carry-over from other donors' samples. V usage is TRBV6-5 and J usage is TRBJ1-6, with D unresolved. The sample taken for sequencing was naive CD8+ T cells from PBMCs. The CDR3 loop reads CASRISGSPLHF. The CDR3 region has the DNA TGTGCCAGCAGGATCAGTGGTTCACCCCTCCACTTT.